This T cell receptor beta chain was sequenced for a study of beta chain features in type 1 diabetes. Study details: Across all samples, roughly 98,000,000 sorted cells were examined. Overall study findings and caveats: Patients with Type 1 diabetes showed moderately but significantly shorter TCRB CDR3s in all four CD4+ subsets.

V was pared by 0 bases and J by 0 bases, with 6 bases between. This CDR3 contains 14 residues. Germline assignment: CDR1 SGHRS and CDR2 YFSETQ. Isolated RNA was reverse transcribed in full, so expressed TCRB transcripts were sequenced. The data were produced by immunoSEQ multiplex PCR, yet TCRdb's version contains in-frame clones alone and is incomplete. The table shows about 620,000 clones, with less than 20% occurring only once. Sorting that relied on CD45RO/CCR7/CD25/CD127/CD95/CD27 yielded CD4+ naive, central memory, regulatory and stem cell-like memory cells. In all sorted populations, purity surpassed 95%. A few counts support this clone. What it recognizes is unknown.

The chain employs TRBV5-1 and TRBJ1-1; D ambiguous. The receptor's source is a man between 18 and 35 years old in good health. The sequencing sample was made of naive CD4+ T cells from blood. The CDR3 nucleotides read TGCGCCAGCAGCTTGGAGAGCATGAACACTGAAGCTTTCTTT. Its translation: CASSLESMNTEAFF.